Described below is a single T cell receptor beta chain sequence and its context. This clonotype occurred a few times. Its antigen is currently not known. No base quality information exists; no much larger clone differs at one position. The library came from 5' RACE. The reads were generated on an Illumina HiSeq 2000. Template switching added a universal primer binding site, and the final cDNA carried a unique molecular identifier that allowed TCR cDNA molecules to be counted accurately. First-strand cDNA for TCR alpha and beta chains was synthesized from specific primers in the conserved constant-segment region. Each cDNA library was double barcoded, with a SMART-Mk sample barcode plus Illumina barcodes, to control for contamination. TruSeq adapter sequences and Illumina sample barcodes were added in two successive PCR steps. The Illumina HiSeq platform was used with custom primers to sequence TCR alpha and beta cDNA libraries. The study's processing was this. MiGEC processed the raw reads to extract unique molecular identifiers, while MiXCR was used to determine the CDR3 positions. For each individual, recombination models were inferred using an EM algorithm with the repgenHMM and IGoR tools. Shared clonotypes were analyzed with the tcR package in R, and sharing was normalized by the product of cloneset sizes. To study raw recombination free of thymic and clonal selection effects, out-of-frame nonproductive sequences were analyzed. The public reads were run again by TCRdb, first through fastp at Q25 and then through MiXCR, and only productive beta chains were kept. Merged by CDR3 protein, the rows form single entries marked with the most common genes and DNA. TCRdb, not the original authors, processed these V and J calls. This sample holds 430,000 or so distinct CDR3 sequences; 20% to 25% were observed only once. The ten largest clonotypes hold about 3% of the sample.

The data originate from a study of identical twins (dated by TCRdb to about 2016). About the full investigation: TCR alpha and beta repertoires from monozygotic twins, unrelated adults of various ages and cord blood were deep-sequenced to test whether fetal clonotypes persist. To rule out contamination, replicate twin experiments were performed at different times with different library preparation protocols.

Every donor in the study was a healthy Caucasian. Three pairs of female monozygotic twins, all aged about 18 to 30 years, were included in the twin cohort. Positive isolation kits from Invitrogen were used to isolate the CD4+ and CD8+ T cell populations. Results and caveats for the whole study, not just this receptor: In monozygotic twins, out-of-frame TCR alpha sharing was systematically underestimated by recombination models, although the models agreed with sharing between unrelated individuals. The excess sharing between twins in beta out-of-frame sequences was weaker because fewer shared sequences reduced the signal-to-noise ratio. Fewer insertions were carried by abundant cord blood beta clonotypes, a similar but weaker trend appeared in young adult naive repertoires, and no such trend appeared in memory repertoires. Compared with coincidental sharing between unrelated individuals, an excess of low generation-probability sequences was observed among out-of-frame TCR alpha sequences shared between twins. Because the same donors could not be followed over many years, conclusions were based on cross-sectional statistical analysis. Invariant T cells such as MAIT and iNKT could partly confound zero-insertion analyses, although diverse VJ usage argued against such confounding for most clonotypes.

This same sample was also taken into another study, of T cells expressing NK-cell markers. Drawing on the second study: Three sorted T-cell subsets (CD3+CD56+NKG2C+, CD3+CD56+NKG2C- and CD3+CD56-NKG2C+) from seven to nine donors had their TCR beta-chain repertoires profiled. Among the eight sequenced donors, only one was HCMV-seronegative, while the other seven were HCMV-seropositive. In several experiments an anti-gammadeltaTCR antibody was added to restrict sorting to alphabetaTCR-expressing T cells. In roughly six donors, the dominant CD3+CD56+NKG2C+ clonotypes ranked among the top 10 CD8+ clonotypes, making up roughly 1.0-7.5% of CD8+ T cells. Those dominant clonotypes were again the most abundant among CD3+CD56-NKG2C+ cells in a handful of donors, at about 28.3-65%. It remained unclear whether the expanded NKG2C-expressing T cell clones were specific for HCMV antigens. The study sequenced eight donors, all healthy volunteers chosen at random: three men and five women. HCMV-specific IgG was detected in serum with a commercial ELISA kit to determine HCMV serostatus. MIGEC was used to demultiplex reads and group the reads by UMI, and MiTCR was used to assemble and quantify clonotypes. To exclude erroneous sequences, only TCR cDNA sequences supported by at least two reads were retained. The tcR package was used for downstream repertoire analysis, with clonotypes matched between fractions based on CDR3 nucleotide sequence plus V segment. VDJmatch was used to annotate antigen specificity against VDJdb, with one amino acid substitution in CDR3 permitted.

The receptor was isolated from a woman aged 18-30 years in good health. Material: CD4+ T cells sorted from blood.

Here the CDR3 is given as CASHSDRGHVDTGELFF. The base sequence is TGTGCCAGCCACTCCGACAGGGGGCACGTGGACACCGGGGAGCTGTTTTTT. This sequence uses TRBV6-1 and TRBJ2-2; 10 nucleotides in the junction match TRBD1. The CDR3 numbers 17 residues from cysteine through phenylalanine. The retained sequence is limited to the CDR3, 51 bases, with the frame set at the first base. For CDR1 and CDR2, the germline V gene lists MNHNS and SASEGT. V is trimmed back by 8 bases and J by 3 bases, and the junction contains 12 bases that no gene match accounts for.